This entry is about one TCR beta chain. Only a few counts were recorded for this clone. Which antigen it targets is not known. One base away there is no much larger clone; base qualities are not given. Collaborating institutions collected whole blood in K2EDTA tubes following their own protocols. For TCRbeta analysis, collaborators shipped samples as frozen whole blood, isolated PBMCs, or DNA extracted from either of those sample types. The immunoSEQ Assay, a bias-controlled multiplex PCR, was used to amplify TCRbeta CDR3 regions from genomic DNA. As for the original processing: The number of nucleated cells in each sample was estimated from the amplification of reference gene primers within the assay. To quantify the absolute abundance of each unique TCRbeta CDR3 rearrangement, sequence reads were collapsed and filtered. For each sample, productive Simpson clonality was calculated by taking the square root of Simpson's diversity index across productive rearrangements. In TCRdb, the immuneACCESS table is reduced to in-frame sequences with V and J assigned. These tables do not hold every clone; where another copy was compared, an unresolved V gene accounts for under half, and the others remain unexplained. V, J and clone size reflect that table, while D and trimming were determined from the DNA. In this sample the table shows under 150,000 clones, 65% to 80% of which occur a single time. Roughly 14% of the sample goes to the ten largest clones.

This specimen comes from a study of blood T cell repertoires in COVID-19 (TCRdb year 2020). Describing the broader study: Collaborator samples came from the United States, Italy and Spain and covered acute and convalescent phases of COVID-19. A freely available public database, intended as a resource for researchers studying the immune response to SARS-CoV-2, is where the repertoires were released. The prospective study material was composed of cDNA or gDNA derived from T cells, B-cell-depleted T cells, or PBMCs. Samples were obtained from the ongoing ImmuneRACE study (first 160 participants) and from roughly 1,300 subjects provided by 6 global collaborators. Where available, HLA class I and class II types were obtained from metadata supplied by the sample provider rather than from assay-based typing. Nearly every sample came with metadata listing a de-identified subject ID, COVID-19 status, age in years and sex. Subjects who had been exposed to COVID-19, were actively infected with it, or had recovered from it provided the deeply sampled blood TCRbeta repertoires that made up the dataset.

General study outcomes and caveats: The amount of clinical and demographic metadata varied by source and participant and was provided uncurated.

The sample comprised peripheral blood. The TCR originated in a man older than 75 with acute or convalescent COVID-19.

CDR3 loop: CASGTGGGKTQYF. Read as DNA, the sequence is TGTGCCAGCGGGACAGGGGGCGGAAAGACCCAGTACTTC. The chain links TRBV6-6 with TRBJ2-5, and TRBD1 matches 12 of the central bases. Sequences MNHNY (CDR1) and SVGAGI (CDR2) are obtained from the germline V gene (reference sequence). The CDR3 has 13 amino acids, counting the end cysteine and phenylalanine. The retained sequence is limited to the CDR3, 39 bases, with the frame set at the first base. V lost 8 bases and J lost 6 bases, and the count of bases not matched to a germline gene is 4.